This record covers a single TCR beta chain. The source of the sample is a study of T cell changes during pregnancy in multiple sclerosis. Only in-frame clones appear in the TCRdb table, and some are missing; sequencing was by immunoSEQ multiplex PCR. The data contain under 45,000 clones, roughly 95% of them seen just once; the ten biggest clones take up about 0.89%. Trimming took 4 bases from V and 7 from J, leaving 14 bases between them. Germline CDR1 reads MGHRA; CDR2 reads YSYEKL. This CDR3 spans 13 amino acids. Sequencing was performed on peripheral blood, taken in the second trimester of pregnancy. The chain carries TRBV4-1 and TRBJ2-7; D perhaps matches TRBD2 (5 bases). The source is a female donor with multiple sclerosis, enrolled in a pregnancy study. The CDR3 sequence: CASSPRASGEQYF. The CDR3, as DNA: TGCGCCAGCAGCCCCCGGGCATCGGGAGAGCAGTACTTC.